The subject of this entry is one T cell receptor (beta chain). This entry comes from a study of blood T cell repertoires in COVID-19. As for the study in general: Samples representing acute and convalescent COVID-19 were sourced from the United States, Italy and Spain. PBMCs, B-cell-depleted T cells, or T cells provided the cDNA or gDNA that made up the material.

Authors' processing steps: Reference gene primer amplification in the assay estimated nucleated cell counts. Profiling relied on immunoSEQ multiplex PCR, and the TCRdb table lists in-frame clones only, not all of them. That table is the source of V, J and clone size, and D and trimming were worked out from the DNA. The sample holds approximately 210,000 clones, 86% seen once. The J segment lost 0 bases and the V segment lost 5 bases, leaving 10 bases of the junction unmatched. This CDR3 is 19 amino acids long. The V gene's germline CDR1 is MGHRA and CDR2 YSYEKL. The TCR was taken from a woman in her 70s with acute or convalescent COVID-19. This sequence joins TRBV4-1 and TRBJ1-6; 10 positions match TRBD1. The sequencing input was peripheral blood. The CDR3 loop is CASSSGDRGLSSYNSPLHF. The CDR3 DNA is TGCGCCAGCAGCAGTGGGGACAGGGGACTGAGCTCCTATAATTCACCCCTCCACTTT.